This TCR beta chain was identified during a study of OX40 agonist ivuxolimab in advanced cancers. Study at large: Ivuxolimab, an antibody acting as an agonist of OX40 (CD134), was used to treat patients. Cancers in dose escalation were hepatocellular, melanoma, renal cell and head and neck.

With respect to this clone: Its antigen is unidentified.

Clones were read by immunoSEQ multiplex PCR, and TCRdb kept only the in-frame ones, dropping some. The sample gives some 30,000 clones, approximately 80% of which show up once; around 20% is in the top ten. CDR3 size: 16 residues. Germline values: CDR1 SGHVS, CDR2 FQNEAQ. The germline V and J ends were trimmed by 5 bases and 1 base, with 15 bases remaining between them. With baseline, cycle 4 day 1, and cycle 7 day 1 as timepoints, blood was sampled. Study results and limitations: Circulating CD4+ and CD8+ T cells showed clonal expansion by week 6 at 0.1 to 3.0 mg/kg.

This receptor was obtained from an adult with an advanced solid tumor such as melanoma, head and neck, liver or kidney cancer. The sample here was CD4+ or CD8+ T cells sorted from blood, taken in a trial of the OX40 agonist ivuxolimab. The genes are TRBV7-8 and TRBJ1-5; D possibly corresponds to TRBD1 (5 bases). For the CDR3, the DNA is TGTGCCAGCAGCCAGCAGGGTAGGATGAGCAATCAGCCCCAGCATTTT. Translation gives CASSQQGRMSNQPQHF. The full variable domain, rest sourced from reference TRBV7-8 and TRBJ1-5, is GAGVSQSPRYKVAKRGQDVALRCDPISGHVSLFWYQQALGQGPEFLTYFQNEAQLDKSGLPSDRFFAERPEGSVSTLKIQRTQQEDSAVYLCASSQQGRMSNQPQHFGDGTRLSIL.